This T cell receptor beta chain was sequenced during a study of shared clonotypes between healthy human individuals. Points from the study as a whole: In the sorted subsets, rarefaction showed sequencing was incomplete despite large depth. Compared with clonotypes that all four donors shared, non-shared clonotypes had lower generation probabilities.

In this sample, this clone turned up once. The antigen is not known. Clones were sequenced by immunoSEQ multiplex PCR, and TCRdb holds only the in-frame ones, with some missing. The table shows 550,000 to 700,000 clones, with 60% to 75% occurring only once. Trimming removed 2 bases from V and 3 bases from J; junction bases left unmatched: 0. The CDR3 length is 14 residues. Germline V lookup: CDR1 LNHNV, CDR2 YYDKDF (reference sequence). This receptor was obtained from a woman younger than 45 in good health. Sequenced sample: memory CD4+ T cells sorted from blood. Subset given: CD45RA-negative fraction. This chain uses TRBV15 with TRBJ2-7; TRBD2 aligns across 11 bases. Here the CDR3 DNA reads TGTGCCACCAGCAGAACTAGCGGGGGCTACGAGCAGTACTTC. It specifies CATSRTSGGYEQYF.